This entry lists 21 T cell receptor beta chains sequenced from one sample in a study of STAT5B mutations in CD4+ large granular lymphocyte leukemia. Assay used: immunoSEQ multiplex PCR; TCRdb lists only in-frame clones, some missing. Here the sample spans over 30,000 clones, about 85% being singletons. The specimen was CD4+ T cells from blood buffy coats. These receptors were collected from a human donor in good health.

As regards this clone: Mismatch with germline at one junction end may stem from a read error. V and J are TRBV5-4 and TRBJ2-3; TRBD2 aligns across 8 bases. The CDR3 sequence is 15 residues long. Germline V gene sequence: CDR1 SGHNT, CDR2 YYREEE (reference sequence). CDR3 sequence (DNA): TGTGCCAGCAGCTTGGGACGGACTAGCACAGATATGCAGTATTTT. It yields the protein CASSLGRTSTDMQYF.

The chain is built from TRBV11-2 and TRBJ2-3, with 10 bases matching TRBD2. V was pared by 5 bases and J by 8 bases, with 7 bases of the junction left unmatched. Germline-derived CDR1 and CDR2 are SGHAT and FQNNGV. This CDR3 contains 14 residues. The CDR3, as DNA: TGTGCCAGCAGCCTAGCGGGAGCCGATATTACGCAGTATTTT. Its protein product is CASSLAGADITQYF.

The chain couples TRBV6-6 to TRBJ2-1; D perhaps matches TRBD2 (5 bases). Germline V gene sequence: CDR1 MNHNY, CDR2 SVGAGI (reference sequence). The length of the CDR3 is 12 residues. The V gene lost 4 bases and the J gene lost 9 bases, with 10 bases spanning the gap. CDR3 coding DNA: TGTGCCAGCAGTTCGTTACGGGGTGAGCAGTTCTTC. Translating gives CASSSLRGEQFF.

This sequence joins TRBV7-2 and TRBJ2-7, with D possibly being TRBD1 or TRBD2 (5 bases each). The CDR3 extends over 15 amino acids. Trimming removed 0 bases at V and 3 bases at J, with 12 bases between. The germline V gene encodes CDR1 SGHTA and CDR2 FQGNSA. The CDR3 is CASSLALGGVYEQYF. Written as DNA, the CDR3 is TGTGCCAGCAGCTTAGCCCTTGGGGGAGTCTACGAGCAGTACTTC.

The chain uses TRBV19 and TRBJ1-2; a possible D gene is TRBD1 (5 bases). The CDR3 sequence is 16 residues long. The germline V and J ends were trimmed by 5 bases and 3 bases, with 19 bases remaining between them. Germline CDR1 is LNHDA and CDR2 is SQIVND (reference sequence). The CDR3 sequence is CASSPVWAAGDYGYTF. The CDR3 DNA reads TGTGCCAGTAGTCCCGTCTGGGCCGCGGGGGACTATGGCTACACCTTC. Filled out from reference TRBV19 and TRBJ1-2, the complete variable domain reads DGGITQSPKYLFRKEGQNVTLSCEQNLNHDAMYWYRQDPGQGLRLIYYSQIVNDFQKGDIAEGYSVSREKKESFPLTVTSAQKNPTAFYLCASSPVWAAGDYGYTFGSGTRLTVV.

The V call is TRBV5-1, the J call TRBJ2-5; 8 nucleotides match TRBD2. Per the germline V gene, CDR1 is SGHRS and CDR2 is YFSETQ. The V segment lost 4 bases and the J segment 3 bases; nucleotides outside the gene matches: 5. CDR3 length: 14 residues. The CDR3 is CASSPGGAKETQYF. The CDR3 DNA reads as TGCGCCAGCAGCCCGGGGGGGGCCAAAGAGACCCAGTACTTC.

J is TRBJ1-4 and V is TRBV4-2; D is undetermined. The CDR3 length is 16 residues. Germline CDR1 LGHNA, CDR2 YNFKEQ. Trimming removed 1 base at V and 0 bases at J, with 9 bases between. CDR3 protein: CASSQAGEATNEKLFF. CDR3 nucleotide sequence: TGTGCCAGCAGCCAAGCTGGAGAGGCAACTAATGAAAAACTGTTTTTT.

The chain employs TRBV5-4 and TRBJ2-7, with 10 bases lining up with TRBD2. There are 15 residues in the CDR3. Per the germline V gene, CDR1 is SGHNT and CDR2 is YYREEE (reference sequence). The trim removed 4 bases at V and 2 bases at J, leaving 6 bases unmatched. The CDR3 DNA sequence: TGTGCCAGCAGCAGGACTAGCGGATTTGCCTACGAGCAGTACTTC. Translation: CASSRTSGFAYEQYF.

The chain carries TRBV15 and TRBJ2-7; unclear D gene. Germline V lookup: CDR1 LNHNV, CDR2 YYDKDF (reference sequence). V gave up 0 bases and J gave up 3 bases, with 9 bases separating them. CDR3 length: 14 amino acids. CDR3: CATSRDPGIYEQYF. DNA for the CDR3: TGTGCCACCAGCAGAGATCCGGGTATCTACGAGCAGTACTTC.

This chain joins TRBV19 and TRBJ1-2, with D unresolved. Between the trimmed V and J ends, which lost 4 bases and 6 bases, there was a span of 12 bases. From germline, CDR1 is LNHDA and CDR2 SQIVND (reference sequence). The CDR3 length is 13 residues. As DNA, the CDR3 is TGTGCCAGTAGTAATCGGGGTACGGATGGCTACACCTTC. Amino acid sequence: CASSNRGTDGYTF.

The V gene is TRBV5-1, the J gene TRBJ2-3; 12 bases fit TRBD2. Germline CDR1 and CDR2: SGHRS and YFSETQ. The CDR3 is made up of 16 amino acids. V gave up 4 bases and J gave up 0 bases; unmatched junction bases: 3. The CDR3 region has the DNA TGCGCCAGCAGCGCTGGACTAGCGGGGAGCACAGATACGCAGTATTTT. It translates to CASSAGLAGSTDTQYF.

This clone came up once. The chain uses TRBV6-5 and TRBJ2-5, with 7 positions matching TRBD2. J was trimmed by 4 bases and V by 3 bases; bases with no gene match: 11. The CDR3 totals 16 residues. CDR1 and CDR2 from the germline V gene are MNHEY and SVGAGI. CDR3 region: CASSYGRGGRGETQYF. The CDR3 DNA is TGTGCCAGCAGTTATGGGAGGGGAGGTAGAGGAGAGACCCAGTACTTC.

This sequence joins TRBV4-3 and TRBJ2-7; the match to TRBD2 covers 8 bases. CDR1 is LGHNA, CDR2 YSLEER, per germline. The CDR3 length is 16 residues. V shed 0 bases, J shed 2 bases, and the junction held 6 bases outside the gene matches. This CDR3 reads CASSQEFSGGPYEQYF. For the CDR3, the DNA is TGCGCCAGCAGCCAAGAATTCAGCGGGGGTCCCTACGAGCAGTACTTC.

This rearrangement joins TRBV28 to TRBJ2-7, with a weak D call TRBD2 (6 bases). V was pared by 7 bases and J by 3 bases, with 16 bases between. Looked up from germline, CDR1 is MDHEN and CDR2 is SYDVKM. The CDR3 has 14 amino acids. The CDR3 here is CASTGGELYYEQYF. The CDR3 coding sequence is TGTGCCAGCACTGGCGGGGAGCTCTACTACGAGCAGTACTTC. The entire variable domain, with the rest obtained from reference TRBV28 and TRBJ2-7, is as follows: DVKVTQSSRYLVKRTGEKVFLECVQDMDHENMFWYRQDPGLGLRLIYFSYDVKMKEKGDIPEGYSVSREKKERFSLILESASTNQTSMYLCASTGGELYYEQYFGPGTRLTVT.

Here the CDR3 reads CASSYGRGNTEAFF. The CDR3 region has the DNA TGTGCCAGCAGTTACGGGAGGGGGAACACTGAAGCTTTCTTT. This chain uses TRBV6-6 with TRBJ1-1, with a weak D call TRBD1 (5 bases). The CDR3 extends over 14 amino acids. Looked up from germline, CDR1 is MNHNY and CDR2 is SVGAGI (reference sequence). Deletions cut 2 bases from V and 1 base from J, with 8 bases between.

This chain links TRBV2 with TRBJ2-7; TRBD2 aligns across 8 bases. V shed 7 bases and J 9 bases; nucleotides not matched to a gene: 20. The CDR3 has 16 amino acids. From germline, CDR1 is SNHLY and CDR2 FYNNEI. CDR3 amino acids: CASNSGTISSTSGQYF. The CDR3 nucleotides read TGTGCCAGCAATAGCGGGACCATCTCTTCTACGAGTGGGCAGTACTTC.

The CDR3 coding sequence is TGTGCCAGCACCGGACAGGGAGGCTATGGCTACACCTTC. Protein sequence: CASTGQGGYGYTF. The J gene is TRBJ1-2, the V gene TRBV11-1; 8 bases fit TRBD1. The CDR3 runs to 13 residues. The V and J ends lost 7 bases and 4 bases, in that order; junction bases with no gene match: 5. Looked up from germline, CDR1 is SGHAT and CDR2 is FQDESV (reference sequence). Supplemented by reference TRBV11-1 and TRBJ1-2, the full variable domain reads EAEVAQSPRYKITEKSQAVAFWCDPISGHATLYWYRQILGQGPELLVQFQDESVVDDSQLPKDRFSAERLKGVDSTLKIQPAELGDSAMYLCASTGQGGYGYTFGSGTRLTVV.

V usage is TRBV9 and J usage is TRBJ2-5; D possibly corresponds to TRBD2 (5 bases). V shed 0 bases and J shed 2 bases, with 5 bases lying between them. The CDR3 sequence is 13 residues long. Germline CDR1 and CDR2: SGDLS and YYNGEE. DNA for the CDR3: TGTGCCAGCAGCGTAGCGGGGCAAGAGACCCAGTACTTC. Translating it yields CASSVAGQETQYF.

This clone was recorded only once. CDR3 loop: CASSFNAGGAYEQYF. The CDR3 nucleotides read TGTGCCAGCAGCTTTAACGCAGGGGGAGCCTACGAGCAGTACTTC. The gene calls are TRBV5-4 and TRBJ2-7, with TRBD1 matching 7 bases. V shed 2 bases, J shed 2 bases, and the junction held 7 bases outside the gene matches. This CDR3 region has 15 residues. Germline V gives CDR1 SGHNT, CDR2 YYREEE (reference sequence). Based on the CDR3 plus reference TRBV5-4 and TRBJ2-7, the full variable domain is ETGVTQSPTHLIKTRGQQVTLRCSSQSGHNTVSWYQQALGQGPQFIFQYYREEENGRGNFPPRFSGLQFPNYSSELNVNALELDDSALYLCASSFNAGGAYEQYFGPGTRLTVT.

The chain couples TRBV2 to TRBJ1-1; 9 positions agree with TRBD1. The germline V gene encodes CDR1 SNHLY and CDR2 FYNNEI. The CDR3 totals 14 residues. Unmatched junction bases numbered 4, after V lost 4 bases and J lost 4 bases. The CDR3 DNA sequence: TGTGCCAGCAGTGCGACAGGGGGGTCCACTGAAGCTTTCTTT. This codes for CASSATGGSTEAFF.

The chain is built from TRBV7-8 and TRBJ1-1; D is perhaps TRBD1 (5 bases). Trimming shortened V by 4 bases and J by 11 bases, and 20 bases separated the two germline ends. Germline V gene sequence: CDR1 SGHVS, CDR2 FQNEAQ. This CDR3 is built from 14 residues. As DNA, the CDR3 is TGTGCCAGCAGCTCTCTCCGGGACTCAGAAGTCGCTTTCTTT. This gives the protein CASSSLRDSEVAFF.